This T cell receptor beta chain came from a study of early T cells in non-severe SARS-CoV-2 infection. About the research overall: From unsorted whole blood, bulk RNA was sequenced, and the chains remained unpaired.

This clonotype was recorded many times. Antigen unknown. The CDR3 is 17 residues long. Per germline, CDR1 LNHNV and CDR2 YYDKDF (reference sequence). V shed 2 bases and J 5 bases; nucleotides not matched to a gene: 9. Study findings and constraints: CD4 and private specificities were missed by VDJdb matching, which favored anti-spike CD8 responses.

Each cDNA molecule carried a unique molecular identifier. In TCRdb, the 5' RACE reads were re-called with MiXCR into one record per CDR3 protein. In the table there are about 48,000 distinct CDR3 sequences, 8.5% to 10% of which are singletons. The receptor comes from an adult who was a healthcare worker with PCR-confirmed SARS-CoV-2 infection or an uninfected control (not recorded which). The material sequenced was whole blood. The chain joins TRBV15 to TRBJ2-1; the match to TRBD2 covers 10 bases. The CDR3 reads CATSRKRAGGPDNEQFF. For the CDR3, the DNA is TGTGCCACCAGCAGAAAGCGAGCGGGAGGGCCTGACAATGAGCAGTTCTTC.